The T cell receptor (beta chain) under discussion was sequenced for a study of cytomegalovirus exposure and HLA in healthy donors. General observations from the study: A later analysis found common viral pathogens apparently linked to several of the most significant clusters. A list of 150 to 200 TCR beta chains associated with cytomegalovirus was given. Trimming of TCR beta V- and J-genes showed a link, identified in a later analysis, to a missense DCLRE1C variant.

With regard to this clone: Its antigen remains unknown.

The CDR3 contains 19 residues. Germline V lookup: CDR1 SGHRS, CDR2 YFSETQ. V dropped 4 bases and J dropped 0; count of bases not matched to a gene: 12. Primers for the PCR totalled 60 Vbeta and 13 Jbeta. The method was immunoSEQ multiplex PCR; TCRdb's version includes in-frame clones alone and lacks a portion of them. The table lists about 130,000 clones, roughly 80% of them singletons. V is TRBV5-1 and J is TRBJ2-1, with TRBD2 matching over 11 bases. The sequence was collected from a man in his fifties or sixties in good health and CMV-seronegative. Sequenced: PBMCs. The DNA of the CDR3 is TGCGCCAGCAGCGAGGGGTGGACTAGCGGGTTCGGCTCCTACAATGAGCAGTTCTTC. Protein product: CASSEGWTSGFGSYNEQFF.